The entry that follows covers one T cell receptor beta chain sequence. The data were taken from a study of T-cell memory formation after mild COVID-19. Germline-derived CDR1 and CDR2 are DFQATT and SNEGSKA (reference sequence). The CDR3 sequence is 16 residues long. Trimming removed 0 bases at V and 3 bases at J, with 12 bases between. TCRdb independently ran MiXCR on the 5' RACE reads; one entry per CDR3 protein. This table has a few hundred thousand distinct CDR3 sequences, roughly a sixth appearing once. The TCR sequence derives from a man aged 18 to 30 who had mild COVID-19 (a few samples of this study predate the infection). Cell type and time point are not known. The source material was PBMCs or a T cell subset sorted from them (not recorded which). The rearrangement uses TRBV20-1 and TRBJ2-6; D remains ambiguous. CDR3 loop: CSARDPALGGANVLTF. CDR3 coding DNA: TGCAGTGCTAGAGATCCCGCTTTAGGTGGGGCCAACGTCCTGACTTTC.